This entry is about one T cell receptor beta chain. Its antigen remains unknown. Researchers defined stable Graves' hyperthyroidism as no ophthalmopathy progression within 18 months. The authors took PBMCs from 8.5 to 10 ml fresh peripheral blood. This specimen belongs to a study of T cells in Graves' hyperthyroidism and ophthalmopathy. Study findings and constraints: The majority of expanded thyroid clonotypes above 0.001 also appeared in blood.

Researchers amplified the TCR beta CDR3 regions from RNA transcripts. When the TCR CDR3 underwent first-round RT-PCR, the HTBI primer set was used. From the multiplex PCR reads, TCRdb called clonotypes with MiXCR, one entry per CDR3 protein. Here the sample spans just under 750,000 distinct CDR3 sequences, 35% being singletons. The length of the CDR3 is 12 residues. V was shortened by 6 bases and J by 3 bases, with 8 bases between the two germline ends. Germline-derived CDR1 and CDR2 are MDHEN and SYDVKM. V usage is TRBV28 and J usage is TRBJ1-2; no clear D. Material for sequencing was blood. This sequence originates from a woman aged 40 to 50 with Graves' hyperthyroidism. CDR3 loop: CASRQTHYGYTF. The CDR3 region has the DNA TGTGCCAGCAGACAGACACACTATGGCTACACCTTC.